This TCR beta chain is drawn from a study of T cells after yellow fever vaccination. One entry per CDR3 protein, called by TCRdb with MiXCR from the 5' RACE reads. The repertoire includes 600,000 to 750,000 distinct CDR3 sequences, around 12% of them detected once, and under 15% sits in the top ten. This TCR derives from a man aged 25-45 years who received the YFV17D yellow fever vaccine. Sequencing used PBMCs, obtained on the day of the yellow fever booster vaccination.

CDR3 sequence: CASTPFSGQYNEQFF. CDR3 DNA sequence: TGCGCCAGCACCCCGTTTAGCGGGCAGTACAATGAGCAGTTCTTC. The rearrangement uses TRBV5-1 and TRBJ2-1; 7 nucleotides line up with TRBD2. This CDR3 region has 15 residues. The V segment lost 6 bases and the J segment 4 bases; nucleotides outside the gene matches: 10. The germline CDR1 and CDR2 sequences are SGHRS and YFSETQ.